The clone carrying this T cell receptor (beta chain) has just one count. Its antigen is still unknown. These data belong to a study of T cell responses to AZD1222 COVID-19 vaccine. Study-wide points: It was only after the peak T cell response that any repertoires were sampled.

The length of the CDR3 is 16 residues. V dropped 0 bases and J dropped 4 bases, with 15 bases sitting between them. CDR1 and CDR2 (germline): LGHNA, YNFKEQ. Libraries were prepared by immunoSEQ multiplex PCR; TCRdb keeps only in-frame clonotypes and omits some of them. The sample holds under 80,000 clones; around 79% are singletons and the top ten take roughly 25%. The sequence derives from an adult in good health. The sample here was peripheral blood, taken on day 0 of MenACWY control vaccination. The chain has TRBV4-2 and TRBJ1-2; maybe TRBD1 (5 bases). The CDR3 loop is CASSQEGQGGAYGYTF. For the CDR3, the DNA is TGTGCCAGCAGCCAAGAAGGGCAGGGAGGCGCCTATGGCTACACCTTC.